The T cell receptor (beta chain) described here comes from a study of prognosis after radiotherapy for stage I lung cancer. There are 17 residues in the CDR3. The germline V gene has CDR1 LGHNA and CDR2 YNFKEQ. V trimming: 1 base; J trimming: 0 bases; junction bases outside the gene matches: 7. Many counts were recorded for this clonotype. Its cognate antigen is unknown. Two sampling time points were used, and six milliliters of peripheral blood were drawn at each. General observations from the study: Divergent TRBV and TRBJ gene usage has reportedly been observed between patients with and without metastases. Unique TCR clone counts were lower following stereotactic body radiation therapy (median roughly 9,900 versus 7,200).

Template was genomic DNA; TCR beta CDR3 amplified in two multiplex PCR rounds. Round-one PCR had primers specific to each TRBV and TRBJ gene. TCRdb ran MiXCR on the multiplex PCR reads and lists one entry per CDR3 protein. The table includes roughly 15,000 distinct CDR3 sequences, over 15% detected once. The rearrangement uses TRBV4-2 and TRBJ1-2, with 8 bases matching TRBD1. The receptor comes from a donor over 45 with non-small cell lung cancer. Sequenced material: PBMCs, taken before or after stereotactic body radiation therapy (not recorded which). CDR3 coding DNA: TGTGCCAGCAGCCAAGCGGCCCAGGGGGCAGCTAACTATGGCTACACCTTC. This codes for CASSQAAQGAANYGYTF.